Below, 28 T cell receptor beta chains from the same sample are listed, as sequenced in a study of OX40 agonist ivuxolimab in advanced cancers. Clones were sequenced by immunoSEQ multiplex PCR, and TCRdb holds only the in-frame ones, with some missing. The sample yields about 35,000 clones, roughly 84% seen once. The source material was CD4+ or CD8+ T cells sorted from blood, sampled in a trial of the OX40 agonist ivuxolimab. Source of these receptors: an adult with an advanced solid tumor such as melanoma, head and neck, liver or kidney cancer.

This clone has only a few counts. The chain couples TRBV7-9 to TRBJ2-2; D possibly corresponds to TRBD2 (5 bases). The V end lost 3 bases, the J end lost 1 base, and 9 bases lay between the germline ends. CDR1 and CDR2 from the germline V gene are SEHNR and FQNEAQ (reference sequence). The CDR3 is 15 amino acids. The CDR3, as DNA: TGTGCCAGCAGCTTGAGAGGGCAGAACACCGGGGAGCTGTTTTTT. Protein: CASSLRGQNTGELFF.

There are a few counts of this clone. This chain links TRBV5-1 with TRBJ2-2, with TRBD1 matching 7 bases. The V segment lost 7 bases and the J segment 3 bases; nucleotides outside the gene matches: 0. Germline V CDR1 and CDR2: SGHRS, YFSETQ. CDR3 size: 12 residues. The chain's CDR3 is CASGQDTGELFF. The CDR3 DNA reads TGCGCCAGCGGACAGGACACCGGGGAGCTGTTTTTT.

The CDR3 nucleotides are TGTGCCAGCAGCTTTGATCGGGACCGTAACACCGGGGAGCTGTTTTTT. This translates into CASSFDRDRNTGELFF. This chain links TRBV7-3 with TRBJ2-2, with D possibly being TRBD1 or TRBD2 (5 bases each). Germline V gene data show CDR1 as SGHTA and CDR2 as FQGTGA. V lost 3 bases to trimming and J lost 2 bases, with 13 bases between them. CDR3 length: 16 residues.

V and J are TRBV6-6 and TRBJ1-2; weak D call: TRBD1 (6 bases). Trimming pared 6 bases from V and 1 base from J, leaving 15 bases between. This CDR3 has 15 residues. Germline-derived CDR1 and CDR2 are MNHNY and SVGAGI (reference sequence). This chain's CDR3 is CASSPPDSYNYGYTF. The CDR3 nucleotides are TGTGCCAGCAGCCCTCCGGACAGCTATAACTATGGCTACACCTTC.

The J gene is TRBJ2-5, the V gene TRBV9; 11 bases agree with TRBD1. From germline, CDR1 is SGDLS and CDR2 YYNGEE. The J segment lost 4 bases and the V segment lost 3 bases, leaving 5 bases of the junction unmatched. The CDR3 loop spans 15 amino acids. CDR3 in amino acids: CASSADRGLAETQYF. Written as DNA, the CDR3 is TGTGCCAGCAGCGCGGACAGGGGGCTGGCAGAGACCCAGTACTTC.

V is TRBV6-1 and J is TRBJ2-7; no clear D. V was shortened by 7 bases and J by 0 bases, with 16 bases between the two germline ends. Germline V gene lookup returns CDR1 MNHNS and CDR2 SASEGT. The CDR3 length is 15 residues. The CDR3 protein is CASTRTPDDSYEQYF. The CDR3 coding sequence is TGTGCCAGCACTAGGACGCCCGATGACTCCTACGAGCAGTACTTC.

The J gene is TRBJ2-3, the V gene TRBV5-5, with a weak D call TRBD1 (5 bases). Germline CDR1 SGHKS, CDR2 YYEKEE (reference sequence). Trimming took off 7 bases at V and 4 bases at J, with 22 bases between the two ends. The CDR3 length is 16 residues. The CDR3 DNA reads as TGTGCCAGCTTAGCAGGAGCGAGCTGGGGCCCAGATACGCAGTATTTT. Translating gives CASLAGASWGPDTQYF.

This chain uses TRBV21-1 with TRBJ2-6; the table calls TRBD2, which could not be checked here. TRBV21-1 is a pseudogene locus. CDR3 length equals 14 residues. As DNA, the CDR3 is TGTGCCAGCAAAGGGAGGACTGGGGCCAACGTCCTGACTTTC. Amino acid sequence: CASKGRTGANVLTF.

The V gene is TRBV28, the J gene TRBJ2-5, with 11 bases identical to TRBD1. The J segment lost 4 bases and the V segment lost 3 bases, leaving 7 bases of the junction unmatched. The germline V gene encodes CDR1 MDHEN and CDR2 SYDVKM. The CDR3 has 16 residues. In nucleotides, the CDR3 is TGTGCCAGCAGTTTTTCCGGGACAGGGGGACGAGAGACCCAGTACTTC. It codes for CASSFSGTGGRETQYF. Looking up the rest from reference TRBV28 and TRBJ2-5 gives the full variable domain: DVKVTQSSRYLVKRTGEKVFLECVQDMDHENMFWYRQDPGLGLRLIYFSYDVKMKEKGDIPEGYSVSREKKERFSLILESASTNQTSMYLCASSFSGTGGRETQYFGPGTRLLVL.

This chain links TRBV5-1 with TRBJ2-7; 9 bases are shared with TRBD1. CDR3 length: 14 residues. From germline, CDR1 is SGHRS and CDR2 YFSETQ. V shed 5 bases and J 2 bases; nucleotides not matched to a gene: 5. The CDR3 is CASRSGQGPYEQYF. Here the CDR3 DNA reads TGCGCCAGCAGATCAGGACAGGGGCCCTACGAGCAGTACTTC. Complete variable domain (other parts from reference TRBV5-1 and TRBJ2-7): KAGVTQTPRYLIKTRGQQVTLSCSPISGHRSVSWYQQTPGQGLQFLFEYFSETQRNKGNFPGRFSGRQFSNSRSEMNVSTLELGDSALYLCASRSGQGPYEQYFGPGTRLTVT.

The chain recombines TRBV7-6 with TRBJ2-7, with a possible D match to TRBD1 (5 bases). V was pared by 1 base and J by 4 bases, with 14 bases between. The CDR3 length is 15 residues. CDR1 is SGHVS, CDR2 FNYEAQ, per germline. As DNA, the CDR3 is TGTGCCAGCAGCTTAGAGGGGTCAGGGAAATACGAGCAGTACTTC. Residues: CASSLEGSGKYEQYF.

This sequence joins TRBV4-1 and TRBJ2-2; D perhaps matches TRBD2 (6 bases). Germline lookup yields CDR1 MGHRA and CDR2 YSYEKL. Trimming cost V 0 bases and J 5 bases, with 13 bases left between them. CDR3 length equals 16 residues. CDR3 region: CASSQDTTSYTGELFF. CDR3 DNA: TGCGCCAGCAGCCAAGATACAACTAGCTATACCGGGGAGCTGTTTTTT.

This clone was counted between two and nine times. The gene calls are TRBV2 and TRBJ2-2; 7 bases match TRBD1. From germline, CDR1 is SNHLY and CDR2 FYNNEI. The CDR3 consists of 14 residues. Trimming removed 10 bases from V and 5 bases from J; junction bases left unmatched: 10. CDR3 in DNA: TGTGCCATACAGGGACAGTCCAGGACCGGGGAGCTGTTTTTT. Amino acid sequence: CAIQGQSRTGELFF.

V is TRBV6-6 and J is TRBJ2-5; D is perhaps TRBD2 (5 bases). CDR3 size: 15 residues. V lost 5 bases to trimming and J lost 0 bases, with 13 bases between them. From germline, CDR1 is MNHNY and CDR2 SVGAGI (reference sequence). CDR3 sequence: CASSTPGSYQETQYF. The CDR3 DNA reads TGTGCCAGCAGTACCCCTGGGAGTTACCAAGAGACCCAGTACTTC.

The chain recombines TRBV5-1 with TRBJ1-1; D not certain. The CDR3 consists of 12 residues. Trimming left V 5 bases short and J 1 base short, with 6 bases between. The germline V gene encodes CDR1 SGHRS and CDR2 YFSETQ. CDR3 coding DNA: TGCGCCAGCAGTACTCAGAACACTGAAGCTTTCTTT. This translates into CASSTQNTEAFF. Together with reference TRBV5-1 and TRBJ1-1, the CDR3 gives the full variable domain: KAGVTQTPRYLIKTRGQQVTLSCSPISGHRSVSWYQQTPGQGLQFLFEYFSETQRNKGNFPGRFSGRQFSNSRSEMNVSTLELGDSALYLCASSTQNTEAFFGQGTRLTVV.

The V gene is TRBV6-6, the J gene TRBJ2-2; D possibly corresponds to TRBD1 (5 bases). V was shortened by 7 bases and J by 4 bases, with 10 bases between the two germline ends. The CDR3 is 13 residues long. The V gene's germline CDR1 is MNHNY and CDR2 SVGAGI (reference sequence). CDR3 sequence: CASNTRVTGELFF. DNA for the CDR3: TGTGCCAGCAATACCAGGGTCACCGGGGAGCTGTTTTTT.

The CDR3 here is CASSLGFQETQYF. DNA of the CDR3: TGTGCCAGCAGCTTAGGATTCCAAGAGACCCAGTACTTC. The chain joins TRBV11-2 to TRBJ2-5, with D unresolved. Trimming stripped 1 base from V and 1 base from J, with 4 bases between. The CDR3 loop spans 13 amino acids. Germline CDR1 and CDR2: SGHAT and FQNNGV.

About this clone: The junction differs from germline at one of its ends, possibly a read error. The chain carries TRBV2 and TRBJ2-7; 13 bases are shared with TRBD2. The CDR3 extends over 15 amino acids. Germline CDR1 reads SNHLY; CDR2 reads FYNNEI. CDR3 sequence (DNA): TGTGCCAGCAGATTTGACCTGGGACTAGCGGGACGCTGGGGCTTC. Protein product: CASRFDLGLAGRWGF.

V and J are TRBV5-6 and TRBJ2-7; 8 positions match TRBD1. This CDR3 has 15 amino acids. The germline gives CDR1 SGHDT, CDR2 YYEEEE. Unmatched junction bases numbered 5, after V lost 1 base and J lost 2 bases. The CDR3 DNA follows: TGTGCCAGCAGCTTGCCGGGACAGGTAACCTACGAGCAGTACTTC. Amino acids: CASSLPGQVTYEQYF.

The V gene is TRBV4-2, the J gene TRBJ1-6; D is perhaps TRBD1 (6 bases). The length of the CDR3 is 16 residues. Germline-derived CDR1 and CDR2 are LGHNA and YNFKEQ. V shed 2 bases and J shed 7 bases, with 15 bases lying between them. The CDR3 DNA sequence: TGTGCCAGCAGCCAATCGGGGGGCGGTGGGAATTCACCCCTCCACTTT. It specifies CASSQSGGGGNSPLHF.

This chain links TRBV19 with TRBJ1-6; 9 bases fit TRBD1. Germline V gene lookup returns CDR1 LNHDA and CDR2 SQIVND (reference sequence). V was clipped by 1 base and J by 7 bases; unmatched bases: 2. This CDR3 is 15 amino acids long. CDR3 coding DNA: TGTGCCAGTAGTATAGTAGGACAGGGGAATTCACCCCTCCACTTT. It yields the protein CASSIVGQGNSPLHF.

To note about this clone: The germline gene is not matched at one end of the junction; a read error may be the cause. The V and J genes are TRBV7-9 and TRBJ1-3, with D perhaps TRBD1 (6 bases). There are 15 residues in the CDR3. Germline lookup yields CDR1 SEHNR and CDR2 FQNEAQ (reference sequence). The CDR3 nucleotides read TGTGCCAGCAGTTTAGGACAGAACTCTGGAAACACCATATATTTT. It encodes CASSLGQNSGNTIYF.

The chain recombines TRBV29-1 with TRBJ2-1, with 9 bases identical to TRBD2. CDR3 length equals 15 residues. V lost 6 bases and J lost 5; bases outside the gene matches: 11. Germline V lookup: CDR1 SQVTM, CDR2 ANQGSEA. The CDR3 here is CSVGAGLAGHNEQFF. DNA for the CDR3: TGCAGCGTCGGAGCGGGACTAGCAGGACACAATGAGCAGTTCTTC.

J is TRBJ2-7 and V is TRBV6-1, with 9 bases fitting TRBD1. The germline V gene encodes CDR1 MNHNS and CDR2 SASEGT. CDR3 size: 13 residues. J lost 4 bases, V lost 10 bases, and 8 bases had no gene match. CDR3 region: CATFGTGLYEQYF. In nucleotides, the CDR3 is TGTGCCACCTTCGGGACAGGGTTGTACGAGCAGTACTTC.

V and J are TRBV5-4 and TRBJ2-1; D remains unclear. The V and J ends lost 0 bases and 7 bases respectively, with 8 bases between them. The length of the CDR3 is 13 residues. CDR1 and CDR2 (germline): SGHNT, YYREEE (reference sequence). CDR3 sequence (DNA): TGTGCCAGCAGCTTGGCCGTAGGGAATGAGCAGTTCTTC. This translates into CASSLAVGNEQFF. Supplemented by reference TRBV5-4 and TRBJ2-1, the full variable domain reads ETGVTQSPTHLIKTRGQQVTLRCSSQSGHNTVSWYQQALGQGPQFIFQYYREEENGRGNFPPRFSGLQFPNYSSELNVNALELDDSALYLCASSLAVGNEQFFGPGTRLTVL.

V usage is TRBV19 and J usage is TRBJ2-4; D is perhaps TRBD2 (5 bases). The V gene's germline CDR1 is LNHDA and CDR2 SQIVND (reference sequence). The CDR3 contains 13 residues. V was pared by 1 base and J by 9 bases, with 10 bases between. This chain's CDR3 is CASSIGLIGIQYF. In nucleotides, the CDR3 is TGTGCCAGTAGTATAGGACTAATCGGCATTCAGTACTTC.

The rearrangement joins TRBV11-2 to TRBJ1-2; no clear D gene. The CDR3 length is 15 residues. The germline V gene has CDR1 SGHAT and CDR2 FQNNGV. Trimming left V 0 bases short and J 4 bases short, with 12 bases between. The CDR3 DNA is TGTGCCAGCAGCTTAGATCGGGTCCAGCTCTATGGCTACACCTTC. This sequence encodes CASSLDRVQLYGYTF.

The table lists this clone with a count of one. V and J are TRBV5-1 and TRBJ1-4, with 9 bases fitting TRBD1. The CDR3 is 15 residues long. V lost 4 bases and J lost 5; bases outside the gene matches: 6. From germline, CDR1 is SGHRS and CDR2 YFSETQ. DNA for the CDR3: TGCGCCAGCAGCGCCGAAGGGACAGGGAATGAAAAACTGTTTTTT. This translates into CASSAEGTGNEKLFF. The full variable domain, completed using reference TRBV5-1 and TRBJ1-4, is KAGVTQTPRYLIKTRGQQVTLSCSPISGHRSVSWYQQTPGQGLQFLFEYFSETQRNKGNFPGRFSGRQFSNSRSEMNVSTLELGDSALYLCASSAEGTGNEKLFFGSGTQLSVL.